This T cell receptor (beta chain) was captured in a study of T cell repertoires in cytomegalovirus infection. Each CDR3 protein is one row after TCRdb ran MiXCR on the reads. The table shows 90,000 to 110,000 distinct CDR3 sequences, with under 30% occurring only once. Many counts were recorded for this clonotype. What it binds is unknown. The CDR3 runs to 13 residues. V lost 3 bases and J lost 10, with 13 bases in between. The clonotype was recovered from a human donor in good health (CMV status not recorded). Some clones in this sample may be carry-over from other donors' samples. The J gene is TRBJ2-1, the V gene TRBV12-3 or TRBV12-4; D is unresolved. The sequencing used CD8+ T cells from cultured PBMCs, collected from culture after CMV antigen stimulation. Here the CDR3 reads CASSFPPRGEQFF. CDR3 nucleotides: TGTGCCAGCAGTTTTCCCCCACGTGGAGAGCAGTTCTTC.